The next 3 T cell receptor beta chains were all read from a single sample in a study of CD8 T cells in ankylosing spondylitis. Study-level results: A TCR beta motif of seven or eight highly homologous variants appeared characteristic of ankylosing spondylitis blood.

Their antigens remain unidentified. One entry per CDR3 protein, called by TCRdb with MiXCR from the 5' RACE reads. Among just under 550,000 distinct CDR3 sequences listed, roughly 13% were seen once. The sample comprised blood, either unsorted or a sorted T cell fraction (not recorded which). These receptors came from a male donor with ankylosing spondylitis.

This clonotype was observed a handful of times. V gene TRBV5-1 combines with J gene TRBJ1-2, with D perhaps matching TRBD1 (5 bases). CDR3 length: 15 amino acids. Looked up from germline, CDR1 is SGHRS and CDR2 is YFSETQ. Trimming removed 6 bases from V and 4 bases from J, with 19 bases in between. The CDR3 DNA reads as TGCGCCAGCACGGTAGGCAGGGAGGCATTCTATGGCTACACCTTC. Translation gives CASTVGREAFYGYTF.

This clonotype was seen only a few times. For the CDR3, the DNA is TGTGCCAGCAGTCTCTACAGGGGATCAACCGGGGAGCTGTTTTTT. It encodes CASSLYRGSTGELFF. The V gene is TRBV28, the J gene TRBJ2-2; 7 bases match TRBD1. Germline values: CDR1 MDHEN, CDR2 SYDVKM. Trimming at V came to 5 bases and at J to 5 bases, leaving 8 bases not matched to a gene. This CDR3 contains 15 residues.

This clonotype has only a few counts. The chain couples TRBV6-1 to TRBJ2-3; 11 bases match TRBD2. The CDR3 sequence is 16 residues long. CDR1 is MNHNS, CDR2 SASEGT, per germline. V lost 3 bases, J lost 4 bases, and 6 bases stayed unmatched. CDR3 nucleotide sequence: TGTGCCAGCAGTGACAATAGCGGGAGGGGCTCAGATACGCAGTATTTT. Translating gives CASSDNSGRGSDTQYF.